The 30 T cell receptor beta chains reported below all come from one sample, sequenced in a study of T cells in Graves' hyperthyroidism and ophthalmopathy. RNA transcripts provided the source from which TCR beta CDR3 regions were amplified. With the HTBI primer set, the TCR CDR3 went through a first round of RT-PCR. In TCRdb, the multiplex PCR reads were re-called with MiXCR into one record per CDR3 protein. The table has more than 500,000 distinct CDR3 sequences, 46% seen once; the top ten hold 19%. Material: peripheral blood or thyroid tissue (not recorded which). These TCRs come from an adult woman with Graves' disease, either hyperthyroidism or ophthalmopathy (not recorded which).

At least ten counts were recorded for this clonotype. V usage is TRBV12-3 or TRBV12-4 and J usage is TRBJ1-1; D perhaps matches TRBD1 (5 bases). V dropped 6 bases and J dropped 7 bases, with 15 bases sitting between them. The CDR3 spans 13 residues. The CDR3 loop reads CASSLGPGGEAFF. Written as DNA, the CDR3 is TGTGCCAGCAGCCTGGGCCCCGGGGGTGAAGCTTTCTTT.

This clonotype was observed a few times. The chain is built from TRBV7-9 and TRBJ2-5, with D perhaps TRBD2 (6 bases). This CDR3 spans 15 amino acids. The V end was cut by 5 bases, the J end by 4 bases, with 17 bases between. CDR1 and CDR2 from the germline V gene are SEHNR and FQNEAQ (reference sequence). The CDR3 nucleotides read TGTGCCAGCAGCCGAGGCGAGGGAGGCCGAGAGACCCAGTACTTC. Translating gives CASSRGEGGRETQYF.

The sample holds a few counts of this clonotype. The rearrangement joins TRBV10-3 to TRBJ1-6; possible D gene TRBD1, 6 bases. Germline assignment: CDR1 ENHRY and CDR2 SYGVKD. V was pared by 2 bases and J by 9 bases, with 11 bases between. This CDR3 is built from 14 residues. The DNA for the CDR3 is TGTGCCATCAGTGAGGGGGGCGTAGGTTCACCCCTCCACTTT. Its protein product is CAISEGGVGSPLHF.

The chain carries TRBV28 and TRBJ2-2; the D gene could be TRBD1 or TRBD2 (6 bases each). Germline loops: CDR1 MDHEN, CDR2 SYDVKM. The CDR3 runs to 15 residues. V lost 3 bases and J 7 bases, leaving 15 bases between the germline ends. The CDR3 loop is CASSFPGGSGGELFF. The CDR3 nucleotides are TGTGCCAGCAGTTTTCCCGGGGGCAGCGGCGGGGAGCTGTTTTTT.

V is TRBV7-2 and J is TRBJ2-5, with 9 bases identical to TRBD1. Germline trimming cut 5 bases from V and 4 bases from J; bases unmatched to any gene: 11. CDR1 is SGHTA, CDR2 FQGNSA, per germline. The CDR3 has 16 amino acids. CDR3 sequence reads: CASSGRQGGVVETQYF. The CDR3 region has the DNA TGTGCCAGCAGCGGACGACAGGGGGGGGTCGTAGAGACCCAGTACTTC.

As DNA, the CDR3 is TGTGCCAGCAGCGCCCTGACTTTC. It specifies CASSALTF. The chain combines TRBV9 with TRBJ2-6, with no clear D. The CDR3 runs 8 residues. CDR1 is SGDLS, CDR2 YYNGEE, per germline. V shed 3 bases and J shed 15 bases, with 1 base lying between them.

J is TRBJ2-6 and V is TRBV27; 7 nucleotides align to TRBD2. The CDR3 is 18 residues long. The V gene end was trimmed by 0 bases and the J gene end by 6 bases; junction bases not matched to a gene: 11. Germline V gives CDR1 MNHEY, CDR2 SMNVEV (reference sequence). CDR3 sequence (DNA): TGTGCCAGCAGTTTATCGGGGGGGAAGATCTTTGAGGCCAACGTCCTGACTTTC. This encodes CASSLSGGKIFEANVLTF.

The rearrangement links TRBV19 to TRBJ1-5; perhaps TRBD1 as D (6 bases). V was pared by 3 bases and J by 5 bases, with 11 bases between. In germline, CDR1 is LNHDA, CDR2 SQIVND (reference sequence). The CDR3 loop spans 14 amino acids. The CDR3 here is CASSISTGHQPQHF. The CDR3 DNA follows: TGTGCCAGTAGTATTAGCACAGGGCATCAGCCCCAGCATTTT.

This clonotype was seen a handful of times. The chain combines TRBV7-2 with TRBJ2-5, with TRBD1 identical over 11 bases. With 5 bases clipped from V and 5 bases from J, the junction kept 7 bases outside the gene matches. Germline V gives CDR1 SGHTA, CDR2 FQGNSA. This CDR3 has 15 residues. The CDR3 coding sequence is TGTGCCAGCAGCGCGGGACAGGGGGAGTGGGAGACCCAGTACTTC. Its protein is CASSAGQGEWETQYF. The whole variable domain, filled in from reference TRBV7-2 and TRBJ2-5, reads GAGVSQSPSNKVTEKGKDVELRCDPISGHTALYWYRQSLGQGLEFLIYFQGNSAPDKSGLPSDRFSAERTGGSVSTLTIQRTQQEDSAVYLCASSAGQGEWETQYFGPGTRLLVL.

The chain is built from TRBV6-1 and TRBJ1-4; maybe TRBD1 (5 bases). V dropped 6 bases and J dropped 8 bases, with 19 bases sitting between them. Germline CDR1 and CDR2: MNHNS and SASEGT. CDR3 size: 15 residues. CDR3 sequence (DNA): TGTGCCAGCAGCGCACTAGGAGCTCGGGGGGAAAAACTGTTTTTT. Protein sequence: CASSALGARGEKLFF.

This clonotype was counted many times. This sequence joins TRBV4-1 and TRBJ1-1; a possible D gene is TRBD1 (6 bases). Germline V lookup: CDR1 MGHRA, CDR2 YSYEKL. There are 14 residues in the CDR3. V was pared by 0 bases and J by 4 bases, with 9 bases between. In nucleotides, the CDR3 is TGCGCCAGCAGCCAAGATACAGGGAGCACTGAAGCTTTCTTT. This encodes CASSQDTGSTEAFF.

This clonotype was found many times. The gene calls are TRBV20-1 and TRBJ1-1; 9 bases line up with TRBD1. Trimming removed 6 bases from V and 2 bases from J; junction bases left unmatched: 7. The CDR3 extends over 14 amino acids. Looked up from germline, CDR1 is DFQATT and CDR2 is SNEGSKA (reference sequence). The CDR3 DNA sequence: TGCAGTGCCCGGGGGACAGGGTCTAACACTGAAGCTTTCTTT. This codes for CSARGTGSNTEAFF.

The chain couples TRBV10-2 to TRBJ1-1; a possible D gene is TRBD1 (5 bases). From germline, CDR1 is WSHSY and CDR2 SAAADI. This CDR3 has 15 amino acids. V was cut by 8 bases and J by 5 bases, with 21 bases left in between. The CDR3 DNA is TGCGCCAGCCGGATCGGTTCGGGGCTTGGGACTGAAGCTTTCTTT. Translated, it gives CASRIGSGLGTEAFF.

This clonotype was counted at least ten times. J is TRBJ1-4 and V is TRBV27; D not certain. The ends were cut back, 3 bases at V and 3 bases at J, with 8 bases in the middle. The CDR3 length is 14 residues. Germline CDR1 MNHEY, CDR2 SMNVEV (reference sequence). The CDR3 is CASSLFAANEKLFF. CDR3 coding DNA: TGTGCCAGCAGTTTGTTCGCAGCTAATGAAAAACTGTTTTTT.

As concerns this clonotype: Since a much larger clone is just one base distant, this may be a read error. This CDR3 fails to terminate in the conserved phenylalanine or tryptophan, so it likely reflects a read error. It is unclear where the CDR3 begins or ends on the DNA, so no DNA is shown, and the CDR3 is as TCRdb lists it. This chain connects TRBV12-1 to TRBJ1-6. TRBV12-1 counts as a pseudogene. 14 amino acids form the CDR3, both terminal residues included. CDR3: CASSFARINSPLHL.

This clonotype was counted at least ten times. CDR3 in amino acids: CSARDGREGSKTQYF. In DNA form, the CDR3 reads TGCAGTGCTAGAGATGGGAGGGAGGGTTCGAAGACCCAGTACTTC. The V and J genes are TRBV20-1 and TRBJ2-5; 7 nucleotides match TRBD2. V lost 0 bases and J lost 6; bases outside the gene matches: 10. Germline lookup yields CDR1 DFQATT and CDR2 SNEGSKA (reference sequence). The CDR3 has 15 residues.

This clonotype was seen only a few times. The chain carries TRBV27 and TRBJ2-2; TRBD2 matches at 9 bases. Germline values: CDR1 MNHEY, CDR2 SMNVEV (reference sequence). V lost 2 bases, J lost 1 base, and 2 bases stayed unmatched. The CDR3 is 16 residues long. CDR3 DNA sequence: TGTGCCAGCAGTTTACGTAGCGGGAGGAACACCGGGGAGCTGTTTTTT. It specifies CASSLRSGRNTGELFF.

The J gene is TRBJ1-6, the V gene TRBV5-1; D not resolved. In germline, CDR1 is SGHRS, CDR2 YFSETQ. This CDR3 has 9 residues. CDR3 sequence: CDSNSPLHF. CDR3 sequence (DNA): TGCGACAGTAATTCACCCCTCCACTTT.

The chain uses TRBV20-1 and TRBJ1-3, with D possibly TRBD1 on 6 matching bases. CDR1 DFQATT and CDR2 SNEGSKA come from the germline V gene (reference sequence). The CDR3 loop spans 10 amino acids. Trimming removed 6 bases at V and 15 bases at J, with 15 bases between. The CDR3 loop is CSAPLDRRYF. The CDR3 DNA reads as TGCAGTGCCCCCTTGGACAGAAGATATTTT.

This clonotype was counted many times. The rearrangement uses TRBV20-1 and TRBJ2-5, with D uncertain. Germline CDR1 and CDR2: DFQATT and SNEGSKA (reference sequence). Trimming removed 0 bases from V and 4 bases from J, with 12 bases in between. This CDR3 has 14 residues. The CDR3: CSARDRRVPETQYF. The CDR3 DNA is TGCAGTGCTAGAGATAGGAGAGTCCCAGAGACCCAGTACTTC.

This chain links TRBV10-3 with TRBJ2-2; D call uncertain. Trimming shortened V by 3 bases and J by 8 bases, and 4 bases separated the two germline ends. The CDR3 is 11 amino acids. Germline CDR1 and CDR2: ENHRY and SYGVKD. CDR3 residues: CAISDRGELFF. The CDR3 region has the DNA TGTGCCATCAGTGACAGAGGGGAGCTGTTTTTT.

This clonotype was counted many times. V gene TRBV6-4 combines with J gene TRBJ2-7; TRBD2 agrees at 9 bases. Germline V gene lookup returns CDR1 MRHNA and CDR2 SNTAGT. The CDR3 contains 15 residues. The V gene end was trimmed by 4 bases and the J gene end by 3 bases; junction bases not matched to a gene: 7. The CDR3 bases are TGTGCCAGCAGTGTCTTAGCGGGAGATCGCTACGAGCAGTACTTC. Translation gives CASSVLAGDRYEQYF.

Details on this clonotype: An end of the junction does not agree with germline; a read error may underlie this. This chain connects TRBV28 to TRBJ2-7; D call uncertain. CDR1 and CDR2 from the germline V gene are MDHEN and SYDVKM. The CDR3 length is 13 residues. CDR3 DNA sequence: TGTGCCAGCAGTTTGAGTAGGTATGGATCCATATCCTTC. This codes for CASSLSRYGSISF.

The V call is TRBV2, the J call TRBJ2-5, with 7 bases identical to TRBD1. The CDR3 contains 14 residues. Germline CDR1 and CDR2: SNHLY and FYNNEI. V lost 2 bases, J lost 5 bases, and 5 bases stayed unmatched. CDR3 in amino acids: CASSETRGTETQYF. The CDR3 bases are TGTGCCAGCAGTGAAACCAGGGGGACGGAGACCCAGTACTTC.

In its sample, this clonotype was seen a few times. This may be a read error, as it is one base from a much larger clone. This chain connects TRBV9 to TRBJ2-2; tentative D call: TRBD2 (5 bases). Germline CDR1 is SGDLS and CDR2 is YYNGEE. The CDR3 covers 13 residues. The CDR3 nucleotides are TGTGCCAGCAGCCCCTATTTCACCGGGGAGCTGTCTTTT. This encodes CASSPYFTGELSF.

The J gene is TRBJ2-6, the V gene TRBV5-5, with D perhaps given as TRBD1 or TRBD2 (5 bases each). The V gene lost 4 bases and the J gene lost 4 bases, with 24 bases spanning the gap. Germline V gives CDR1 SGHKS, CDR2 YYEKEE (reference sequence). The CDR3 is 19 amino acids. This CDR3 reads CASSLIGESSYDGANVLTF. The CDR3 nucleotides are TGTGCCAGCAGCCTAATAGGGGAGAGCTCCTACGACGGGGCCAACGTCCTGACTTTC.

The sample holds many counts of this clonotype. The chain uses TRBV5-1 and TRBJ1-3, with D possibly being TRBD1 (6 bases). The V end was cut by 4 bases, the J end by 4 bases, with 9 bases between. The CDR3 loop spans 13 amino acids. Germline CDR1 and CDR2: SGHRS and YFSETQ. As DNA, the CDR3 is TGCGCCAGCAGCATTCAGGGGGGAAACACCATATATTTT. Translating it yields CASSIQGGNTIYF.

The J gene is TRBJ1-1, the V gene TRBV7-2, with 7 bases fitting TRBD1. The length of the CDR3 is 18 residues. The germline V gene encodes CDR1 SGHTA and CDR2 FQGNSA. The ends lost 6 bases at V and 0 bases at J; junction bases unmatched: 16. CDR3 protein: CASSSRQGGAAVNTEAFF. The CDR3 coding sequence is TGTGCCAGCAGTTCTAGACAGGGTGGCGCGGCGGTGAACACTGAAGCTTTCTTT.

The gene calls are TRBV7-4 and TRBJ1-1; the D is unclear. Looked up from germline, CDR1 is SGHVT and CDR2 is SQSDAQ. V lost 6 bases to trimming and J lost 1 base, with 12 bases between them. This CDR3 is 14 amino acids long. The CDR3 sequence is CASSPIESNTEAFF. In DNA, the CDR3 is TGTGCCAGCAGTCCGATCGAGTCGAACACTGAAGCTTTCTTT.

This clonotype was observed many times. CDR3 in DNA: TGTGCCAGCAGTTTATCGGGGGGGACAGGCCCAAATCAGCCCCAGCATTTT. Translating gives CASSLSGGTGPNQPQHF. The rearrangement links TRBV27 to TRBJ1-5, with 8 positions matching TRBD1. Germline loops: CDR1 MNHEY, CDR2 SMNVEV (reference sequence). CDR3 length equals 17 residues. The J segment lost 4 bases and the V segment lost 0 bases, leaving 8 bases of the junction unmatched.